This T cell receptor (beta chain) came from a study of CD8 T cells in ankylosing spondylitis. To note about this clonotype: This may be a read error, as it is one base from a much larger clone.

CDR3 length: 16 amino acids. Germline CDR1 MNHEY, CDR2 SVGEGT. TCRdb called the 5' RACE reads again in MiXCR, with one record for every CDR3 protein. The sample lists some 130,000 distinct CDR3 sequences; over 10% were seen once. Material for sequencing was blood, either unsorted or a sorted T cell fraction (not recorded which). This sequence joins TRBV6-2 or TRBV6-3 and TRBJ2-1; tentative D call: TRBD2 (5 bases). The receptor was isolated from a female donor with ankylosing spondylitis or in good health (not recorded which). CDR3 region: CANSSLEFKTYNEQFF. For the CDR3, the DNA is TGTGCCAACAGTTCACTAGAATTTAAAACCTACAATGAGCAGTTCTTC.